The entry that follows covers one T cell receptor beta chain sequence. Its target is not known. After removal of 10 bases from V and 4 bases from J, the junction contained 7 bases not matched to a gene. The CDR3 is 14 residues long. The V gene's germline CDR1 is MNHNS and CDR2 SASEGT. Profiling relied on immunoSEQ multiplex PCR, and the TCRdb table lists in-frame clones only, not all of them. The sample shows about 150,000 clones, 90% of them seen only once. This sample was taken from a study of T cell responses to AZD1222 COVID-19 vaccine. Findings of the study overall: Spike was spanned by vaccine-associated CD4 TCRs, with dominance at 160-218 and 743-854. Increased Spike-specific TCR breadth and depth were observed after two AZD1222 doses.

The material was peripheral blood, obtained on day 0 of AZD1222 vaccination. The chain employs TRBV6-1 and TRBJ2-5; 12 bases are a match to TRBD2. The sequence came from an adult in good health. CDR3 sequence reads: CATLTSGGGETQYF. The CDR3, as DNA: TGTGCCACCTTGACTAGCGGGGGAGGAGAGACCCAGTACTTC.